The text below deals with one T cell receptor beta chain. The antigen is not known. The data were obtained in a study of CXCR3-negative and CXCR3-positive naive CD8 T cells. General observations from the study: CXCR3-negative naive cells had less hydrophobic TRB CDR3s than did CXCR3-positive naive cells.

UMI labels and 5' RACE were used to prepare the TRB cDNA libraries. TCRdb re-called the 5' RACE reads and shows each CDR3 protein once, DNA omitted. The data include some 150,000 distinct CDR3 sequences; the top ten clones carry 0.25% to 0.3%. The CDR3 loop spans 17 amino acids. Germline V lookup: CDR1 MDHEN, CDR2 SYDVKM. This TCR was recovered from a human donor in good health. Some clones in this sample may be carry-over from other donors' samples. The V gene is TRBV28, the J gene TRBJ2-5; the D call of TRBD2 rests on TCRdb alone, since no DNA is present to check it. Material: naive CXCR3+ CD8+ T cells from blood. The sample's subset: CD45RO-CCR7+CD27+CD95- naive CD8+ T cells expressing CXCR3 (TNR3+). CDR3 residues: CASSSRTSSGLLETQYF.